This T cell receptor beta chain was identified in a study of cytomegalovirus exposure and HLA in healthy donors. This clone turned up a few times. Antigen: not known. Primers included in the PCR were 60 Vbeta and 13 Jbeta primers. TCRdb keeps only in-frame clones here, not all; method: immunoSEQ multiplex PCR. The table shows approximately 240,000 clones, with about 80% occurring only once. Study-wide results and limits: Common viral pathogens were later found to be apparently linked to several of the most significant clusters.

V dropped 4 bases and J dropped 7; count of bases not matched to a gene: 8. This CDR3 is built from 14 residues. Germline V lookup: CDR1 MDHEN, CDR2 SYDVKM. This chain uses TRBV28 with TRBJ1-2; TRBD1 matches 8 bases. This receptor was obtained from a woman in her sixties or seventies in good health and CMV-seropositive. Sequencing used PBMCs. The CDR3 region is CASSWTGRFPGYTF. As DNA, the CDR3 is TGTGCCAGCAGTTGGACAGGGCGCTTCCCTGGCTACACCTTC.